This T cell receptor beta chain came from a study of regulatory T cells in long-lasting Graves disease. CDR3 regions were amplified by Arm-PCR using iRepertoire HTBI primers to build TCR beta libraries. TCRdb redid the calling of the multiplex PCR reads with MiXCR, one entry per CDR3 protein. There are roughly 400,000 distinct CDR3 sequences in the sample; about 21% occur only once, and approximately 15% lies in the top ten. Time point: persistent/refractory GD, antithyroid drugs over 5 years with positive TRAb. The TCR library was made from RNA that had been extracted from PBMCs in TRIzol. The starting material was peripheral blood mononuclear cells (PBMCs), obtained when the disease was refractory, from a patient treated with antithyroid drugs. This clonotype was obtained from a female donor with Graves disease.

In DNA, the CDR3 is TGCAGTGCTCACCCCCTTCGGCGGACTAGCGGGAGTAATGAGCAGTTCTTC. Translation: CSAHPLRRTSGSNEQFF. The gene calls are TRBV20-1 and TRBJ2-1; 13 bases align to TRBD2. CDR3 size: 17 residues. Germline V gives CDR1 DFQATT, CDR2 SNEGSKA (reference sequence). Losses at the gene ends were 5 bases for V and 7 bases for J; bases not matched to a gene: 14.